The 32 T cell receptor beta chains below all came from one sample that was sequenced in a study of OX40 agonist ivuxolimab in advanced cancers. TCRdb's table, derived via immunoSEQ multiplex PCR, lists solely in-frame clones and lacks some. The sample shows under 110,000 clones, roughly nine tenths of them seen only once. Source: CD4+ or CD8+ T cells sorted from blood, taken in a trial of the OX40 agonist ivuxolimab. These receptors all come from an adult with an advanced solid tumor such as melanoma, head and neck, liver or kidney cancer.

The genes are TRBV7-2 and TRBJ2-7; TRBD1 matches 8 bases. This CDR3 spans 15 amino acids. J lost 3 bases, V lost 5 bases, and 9 bases had no gene match. Germline CDR1 and CDR2: SGHTA and FQGNSA. The CDR3 DNA is TGTGCCAGCAGCCCAGGACAGGGAGCCTTCTACGAGCAGTACTTC. This encodes CASSPGQGAFYEQYF.

The chain employs TRBV5-1 and TRBJ2-1; 7 nucleotides line up with TRBD2. The J segment lost 7 bases and the V segment lost 0 bases, leaving 7 bases of the junction unmatched. Per the germline V gene, CDR1 is SGHRS and CDR2 is YFSETQ. There are 15 residues in the CDR3. CDR3 residues: CASSLVFSGPNEQFF. The CDR3, as DNA: TGCGCCAGCAGCTTGGTTTTTAGCGGGCCAAATGAGCAGTTCTTC.

The chain recombines TRBV5-1 with TRBJ2-7; maybe TRBD2 (6 bases). CDR1 SGHRS and CDR2 YFSETQ come from the germline V gene. Trimming took off 3 bases at V and 2 bases at J, with 9 bases between the two ends. This CDR3 is 13 amino acids long. In DNA form, the CDR3 reads TGCGCCAGCAGCTCCGGAGGGACCTACGAGCAGTACTTC. Amino acid sequence: CASSSGGTYEQYF.

The gene calls are TRBV6-1 and TRBJ2-1; the match to TRBD1 covers 9 bases. V shed 4 bases, J shed 7 bases, and the junction held 5 bases outside the gene matches. Germline CDR1 and CDR2: MNHNS and SASEGT. CDR3 size: 14 residues. CDR3 sequence (DNA): TGTGCCAGCAGTGCCCGACAGGGGGGGAATGAGCAGTTCTTC. The encoded protein is CASSARQGGNEQFF.

This clone has a count of ten or more. The J gene is TRBJ1-1, the V gene TRBV2; the D is unclear. Germline V CDR1 and CDR2: SNHLY, FYNNEI. The length of the CDR3 is 13 residues. V shed 11 bases and J shed 1 base, with 14 bases lying between them. DNA of the CDR3: TGTGCCCTAACACGCTCCTGGAACACTGAAGCTTTCTTT. Translated, it gives CALTRSWNTEAFF.

This chain joins TRBV6-6 and TRBJ2-7; 11 positions agree with TRBD2. Germline CDR1 MNHNY, CDR2 SVGAGI (reference sequence). The CDR3 length is 14 residues. Unmatched junction bases numbered 5, after V lost 4 bases and J lost 6 bases. Here the CDR3 reads CASSLTSGNPEQYF. The DNA for the CDR3 is TGTGCCAGCAGTTTGACTAGCGGGAATCCCGAGCAGTACTTC.

The rearrangement joins TRBV7-9 to TRBJ2-5; D is undetermined. CDR1 is SEHNR, CDR2 FQNEAQ, per germline (reference sequence). Trimming cost V 5 bases and J 5 bases, with 12 bases left between them. The CDR3 is 13 residues long. CDR3 DNA: TGTGCCAGCAGCCTTGCTTATTGGGAGACCCAGTACTTC. This translates into CASSLAYWETQYF.

There are a few counts of this clone. The chain uses TRBV11-2 and TRBJ2-2; D perhaps matches TRBD1 (6 bases). The length of the CDR3 is 14 residues. V was shortened by 5 bases and J by 6 bases, with 13 bases between the two germline ends. Germline assignment: CDR1 SGHAT and CDR2 FQNNGV. CDR3 sequence: CASSITGSAGELFF. DNA for the CDR3: TGTGCCAGCAGCATAACAGGGTCGGCCGGGGAGCTGTTTTTT.

The chain uses TRBV6-4 and TRBJ2-2; a possible D gene is TRBD1 (6 bases). This CDR3 has 16 amino acids. Germline V gene data show CDR1 as MRHNA and CDR2 as SNTAGT. The V end was cut by 0 bases, the J end by 6 bases, with 14 bases between. CDR3 DNA: TGTGCCAGCAGTGACTCATACAGGGTCGGACCCGGGGAGCTGTTTTTT. This sequence encodes CASSDSYRVGPGELFF.

The genes are TRBV7-2 and TRBJ2-5, with 11 bases aligning to TRBD2. The CDR3 loop spans 16 amino acids. The J segment lost 4 bases and the V segment lost 0 bases, leaving 4 bases of the junction unmatched. Germline V lookup: CDR1 SGHTA, CDR2 FQGNSA. The CDR3 loop reads CASSLALAGGVETQYF. DNA of the CDR3: TGTGCCAGCAGCTTAGCGTTAGCGGGGGGGGTAGAGACCCAGTACTTC.

The chain is built from TRBV7-9 and TRBJ2-2; either TRBD1 or TRBD2 may supply D (5 bases each). Germline V gives CDR1 SEHNR, CDR2 FQNEAQ (reference sequence). V was trimmed by 6 bases and J by 0 bases, leaving 14 bases between them. The CDR3 is 16 amino acids. The CDR3 here is CASSLPGTANTGELFF. The CDR3 DNA reads TGTGCCAGCAGTCTTCCCGGGACCGCGAACACCGGGGAGCTGTTTTTT.

The V gene is TRBV10-3, the J gene TRBJ2-5; the D gene is possibly TRBD1 (6 bases). CDR1 ENHRY and CDR2 SYGVKD come from the germline V gene. Trimming stripped 6 bases from V and 5 bases from J, with 16 bases between. The CDR3 contains 14 residues. Here the CDR3 reads CAISPGQGMETQYF. As DNA, the CDR3 is TGTGCCATCAGCCCGGGGCAGGGGATGGAGACCCAGTACTTC.

The gene calls are TRBV28 and TRBJ2-1; 8 positions agree with TRBD2. CDR1 is MDHEN and CDR2 is SYDVKM in the germline V gene. J gave up 1 base and V 7 bases, and 3 bases lay outside the gene matches. The CDR3 runs 14 residues. The DNA of the CDR3 is TGTGCCAGCACCGGGGGGGGGTCCTACAATGAGCAGTTCTTC. Translated: CASTGGGSYNEQFF.

This sequence joins TRBV21-1 and TRBJ1-3. TRBV21-1 is listed as a pseudogene. The length of the CDR3 is 19 residues. The DNA of the CDR3 is TGTGCCAGCAGCAAAGCCGGATACGTAGGGGGGGTTCCCGGAAACACCATATATTTT. Residues: CASSKAGYVGGVPGNTIYF.

J is TRBJ2-3 and V is TRBV7-2; 8 bases fit TRBD1. V gave up 5 bases and J gave up 5 bases; unmatched junction bases: 9. There are 15 residues in the CDR3. CDR1 and CDR2 from the germline V gene are SGHTA and FQGNSA. CDR3 protein: CASSIGQGMRDTQYF. The CDR3 DNA is TGTGCCAGCAGCATAGGACAGGGAATGCGAGATACGCAGTATTTT.

V usage is TRBV7-9 and J usage is TRBJ2-5; D not certain. The CDR3 spans 13 residues. Per the germline V gene, CDR1 is SEHNR and CDR2 is FQNEAQ (reference sequence). Trimming took 3 bases from V and 1 from J, leaving 6 bases between them. CDR3 protein: CASSFDFQETQYF. The CDR3, as DNA: TGTGCCAGCAGCTTCGACTTCCAAGAGACCCAGTACTTC.

The chain uses TRBV6-5 and TRBJ2-7; perhaps TRBD2 as D (7 bases). The germline CDR1 and CDR2 sequences are MNHEY and SVGAGI. This CDR3 is 12 amino acids long. Deletions cut 10 bases from V and 6 bases from J, with 16 bases between. CDR3 nucleotides: TGTGCCACAAGGGGGGGGCTCTTCGAGCAGTACTTC. Translated, it gives CATRGGLFEQYF.

This sequence joins TRBV9 and TRBJ2-1, with 12 bases identical to TRBD2. J was trimmed by 8 bases and V by 5 bases; bases with no gene match: 8. Germline assignment: CDR1 SGDLS and CDR2 YYNGEE. The CDR3 loop spans 15 amino acids. The CDR3 sequence is CASSPTSGGWDEQFF. DNA for the CDR3: TGTGCCAGCAGTCCGACTAGCGGGGGATGGGATGAGCAGTTCTTC.

V and J are TRBV5-4 and TRBJ2-3; TRBD2 agrees at 8 bases. Trimming removed 3 bases from V and 2 bases from J; junction bases left unmatched: 5. Germline V gene sequence: CDR1 SGHNT, CDR2 YYREEE (reference sequence). The CDR3 is made up of 15 amino acids. The CDR3 loop reads CASSYGLANTDTQYF. CDR3 in DNA: TGTGCCAGCAGCTACGGACTAGCCAACACAGATACGCAGTATTTT.

The chain combines TRBV15 with TRBJ2-5, with a tentative D call TRBD1 (5 bases). Germline assignment: CDR1 LNHNV and CDR2 YYDKDF (reference sequence). Trimming removed 0 bases at V and 5 bases at J, with 16 bases between. This CDR3 is 16 amino acids long. CDR3 protein: CATSRDRGKVGETQYF. In nucleotides, the CDR3 is TGTGCCACCAGCAGAGATAGGGGTAAGGTCGGGGAGACCCAGTACTTC.

The gene calls are TRBV11-3 and TRBJ2-5; the D gene could be TRBD1 or TRBD2 (5 bases each). Germline-derived CDR1 and CDR2 are SGHNT and YENEEA. This CDR3 spans 13 amino acids. V lost 2 bases, J lost 4 bases, and 8 bases lay in between. The CDR3 bases are TGTGCCAGCAGCTTAATGGGGACAGAGACCCAGTACTTC. It specifies CASSLMGTETQYF.

The chain combines TRBV30 with TRBJ1-5, with 8 positions matching TRBD1. This CDR3 spans 15 amino acids. The germline CDR1 and CDR2 sequences are GTSNPN and SVGIG (reference sequence). J lost 4 bases, V lost 1 base, and 6 bases had no gene match. CDR3 in amino acids: CAWSGGTGPNQPQHF. In DNA form, the CDR3 reads TGTGCCTGGAGTGGCGGGACAGGCCCAAATCAGCCCCAGCATTTT.

The chain joins TRBV11-1 to TRBJ2-2; D is uncertain. V was trimmed by 1 base and J by 5 bases, leaving 8 bases between them. This CDR3 has 14 amino acids. CDR1 and CDR2 (germline): SGHAT, FQDESV (reference sequence). CDR3 residues: CASSLVAVTGELFF. DNA of the CDR3: TGTGCCAGCAGCTTAGTAGCAGTGACCGGGGAGCTGTTTTTT.

This chain connects TRBV9 to TRBJ2-3; D unresolved. CDR3 size: 14 residues. Per the germline V gene, CDR1 is SGDLS and CDR2 is YYNGEE. The V gene lost 4 bases and the J gene lost 3 bases, with 12 bases spanning the gap. In nucleotides, the CDR3 is TGTGCCAGCAGCCCGCTCCCCCAAACAGATACGCAGTATTTT. This gives the protein CASSPLPQTDTQYF.

Only a few counts were recorded for this clone. This chain joins TRBV7-9 and TRBJ1-4; D is uncertain. The CDR3 length is 16 residues. Germline assignment: CDR1 SEHNR and CDR2 FQNEAQ (reference sequence). Trimming pared 1 base from V and 0 bases from J, leaving 9 bases between. The CDR3: CASSLGAASTNEKLFF. For the CDR3, the DNA is TGTGCCAGCAGCTTAGGAGCTGCATCAACTAATGAAAAACTGTTTTTT.

Notes on this clone: An end of the junction does not agree with germline; a read error may underlie this. This chain connects TRBV6-1 to TRBJ1-2; D is undetermined. Germline V gene sequence: CDR1 MNHNS, CDR2 SASEGT. This CDR3 region has 14 residues. The CDR3 nucleotides read TGTGCCGGCAGGCAGAGGGAGGGATATTATGGCTACACCTTC. This translates into CAGRQREGYYGYTF.

As regards this clone: At the DNA level, this CDR3 is encoded by other sequences in the same sample as well. The CDR3 loop is CASSRTGRETQYF. The CDR3, as DNA: TGTGCCAGTAGTCGGACAGGACGGGAGACCCAGTACTTC. The chain carries TRBV19 and TRBJ2-5; TRBD1 matches 7 bases. CDR3 length: 13 amino acids. In germline, CDR1 is LNHDA, CDR2 SQIVND (reference sequence). The V and J ends lost 5 bases and 5 bases, in that order; junction bases with no gene match: 5.

This clone was seen only once. One junction end does not reproduce the germline sequence, and a read error may be involved. The rearrangement links TRBV28 to TRBJ1-2; D gene uncertain. Germline V gene data show CDR1 as MDHEN and CDR2 as SYDVKM. This CDR3 is 11 amino acids long. CDR3 residues: CASSSNNGYTF. DNA for the CDR3: TGTGCCAGCAGTTCTAACAATGGCTACACCTTC.

The V and J genes are TRBV6-6 and TRBJ1-5; 11 bases align to TRBD1. Germline V gene lookup returns CDR1 MNHNY and CDR2 SVGAGI (reference sequence). The CDR3 is 16 residues long. Trimming took 6 bases from V and 3 from J; bases not matched to a gene: 7. CDR3 loop: CASRSGTGGVNQPQHF. CDR3 nucleotide sequence: TGTGCCAGCAGATCCGGGACAGGGGGGGTCAATCAGCCCCAGCATTTT.

DNA of the CDR3: TGTGCCAGCTCACCCCCCTTCGGGTTTAGCAACGAGCAGTACTTC. Translation gives CASSPPFGFSNEQYF. The rearrangement uses TRBV18 and TRBJ2-7; D remains ambiguous. The germline CDR1 and CDR2 sequences are KGHSH and LQKENI. Between the trimmed V and J ends, which lost 3 bases and 5 bases, there was a span of 17 bases. There are 15 residues in the CDR3.

CDR3 residues: CSVGSGQGRYEQYF. CDR3 nucleotides: TGCAGCGTTGGATCGGGACAGGGACGGTACGAGCAGTACTTC. This chain uses TRBV29-1 with TRBJ2-7, with 9 bases lining up with TRBD1. The CDR3 consists of 14 residues. Looked up from germline, CDR1 is SQVTM and CDR2 is ANQGSEA. The junction had 8 bases not matched to a gene; V was cut back by 4 bases and J by 4 bases.

The chain uses TRBV6-1 and TRBJ1-2; 7 bases agree with TRBD1. The J segment lost 0 bases and the V segment lost 4 bases, leaving 8 bases of the junction unmatched. Germline-derived CDR1 and CDR2 are MNHNS and SASEGT. The CDR3 is made up of 16 amino acids. CDR3 bases: TGTGCCAGCAGTGGATTGTCGGGGACAGCTAACTATGGCTACACCTTC. Protein product: CASSGLSGTANYGYTF.